This TCR beta chain was captured by sequencing in a study of blood T cells in healthy people across ages. The study's findings and limits: More naive CD4+ cells and higher diversity were found in long-lived than in aged donors.

Around 10 milliliters was the volume of peripheral blood drawn from each donor. Germline CDR1 is MGHRA and CDR2 is YSYEKL. V gave up 0 bases and J gave up 7 bases, with 10 bases separating them. The length of the CDR3 is 14 residues. As regards this clonotype: Its antigen remains unidentified.

It was with a sample-barcoded 5' primer and a J-beta primer mix that a second PCR of about 6 to 12 cycles was run. In TCRdb, the 5' RACE reads were re-called with MiXCR into one record per CDR3 protein. Of some 700,000 distinct CDR3 sequences in the sample, 22% are singletons; the top ten hold about 22%. The sequence was collected from a man between 70 and 80 years old in good health. V and J are TRBV4-1 and TRBJ1-5; D is unclear. Material for sequencing was blood. The CDR3 loop is CASSQDGLNQPQHF. In nucleotides, the CDR3 is TGCGCCAGCAGCCAAGATGGTTTAAACCAGCCCCAGCATTTT.